These T cell receptor beta chains were read from a single sample in a study of read filtering for tumor transcriptome and immune sequencing. TCRdb independently ran MiXCR on the reads; one entry per CDR3 protein. The sample contains about 35,000 distinct CDR3 sequences, approximately 14% of which appear only once. Specimen: a population of CD138-negative cells sorted from bone marrow. The source is a donor over 35 with multiple myeloma. Each CDR3 is given with its conserved first and last residue. A D gene is named only where the DNA matches it firmly. The size entry is marked missing in some rows and otherwise reads once, few, many or a size class.

j_call,d_call,clone_size,v_call,cdr3_nt,cdr3_aa
TRBJ1-5,NA,many,TRBV19,TGTGCCAGTACCCCAGGGGCCAGGTATCAGCCCCAGCATTTT,CASTPGARYQPQHF
TRBJ1-1,NA,many,TRBV29-1,TGCAGCGTTGCACTGGGGAGCAACACTGAAGCTTTCTTT,CSVALGSNTEAFF
TRBJ1-4,NA,many,TRBV30,TGTGCCTGGAGGGGGCGAAGGGCTACTTATGAAAAACTGTTTTTT,CAWRGRRATYEKLFF
TRBJ2-1,NA,many,TRBV7-3,TGTGCCAGCAGCCCAGTGCGAGGCCCCGAATCCTACAATGAGCAGTTCTTC,CASSPVRGPESYNEQFF
TRBJ1-4,NA,many,TRBV10-3,TGTGCCACCCGTGCAGGGGCTGAAGCTAATGAAAAACTGTTTTTT,CATRAGAEANEKLFF
TRBJ2-1,TRBD1,many,TRBV11-1,TGTGCCAGCAGCCCCCCGGACAGGGCCAATGAGCAGTTCTTC,CASSPPDRANEQFF
TRBJ2-7,NA,medium-sized,TRBV20-1,TGCAGTGCTGCGGGTACATCCTACGAGCAGTACTTC,CSAAGTSYEQYF
TRBJ1-3,NA,NA,TRBV15,TGTGCCACCAGCAGAGCTAGGGGGGAAGGAAACACCATATATTTT,CATSRARGEGNTIYF
TRBJ2-5,NA,many,TRBV6-5,TGTGCCAGCCAGCCGTTCGCGGGGAAGGCGGATGGAATGATGCAGACCCAGTACTTC,CASQPFAGKADGMMQTQYF
TRBJ2-1,TRBD2,many,TRBV19,TGTGCCAGTAGTATAGGGGTAGAGCGGGGGGGCGGCAATGAGCAGTTCTTC,CASSIGVERGGGNEQFF
TRBJ2-3,NA,NA,TRBV29-1,TGCAGCGTTGAGGGGAGGTTAACAGATACGCAGTATTTT,CSVEGRLTDTQYF
TRBJ2-7,NA,NA,TRBV6-5,TGTGCCAGCAGCCAAATCCGGGGGACGAACGAGCAGTACTTC,CASSQIRGTNEQYF
TRBJ2-2,NA,many,TRBV6-2/TRBV6-3,TGTGCCAGCCTGGGACAAAACACCGGGGAGCTGTTTTTT,CASLGQNTGELFF
TRBJ1-1,NA,many,TRBV7-9,TGTGCCAGCAGCGCCCGGACGGGGAACACTGAAGCTTTCTTT,CASSARTGNTEAFF
TRBJ2-4,NA,many,TRBV5-1,TGCGCCAGCAGGAACGGAGCGGTAGCCAAAAACATTCAGTACTTC,CASRNGAVAKNIQYF
TRBJ1-1,TRBD1,few,TRBV10-3,TGTGCCCCCAGTGTAGGACAGGGGGCTGAAGCTTTCTTT,CAPSVGQGAEAFF
TRBJ1-5,NA,NA,TRBV5-1,TGCGCCAGCAGCTTGGGGGGCAATAGCAATCAGCCTCAGCATTTT,CASSLGGNSNQPQHF
TRBJ2-4,NA,many,TRBV5-1,TGCGCCAGCAGCCCCGGGCTGAGAGGTGGGACGGGGACCAAAAACATTCAGTACTTC,CASSPGLRGGTGTKNIQYF
TRBJ2-3,NA,many,TRBV7-9,TGTGCCAGCAGCGCCTCCTTTGTCACAGATACGCAGTATTTT,CASSASFVTDTQYF
TRBJ2-2,TRBD2,many,TRBV7-2,TGTGCCAGCAGCCGGGGACTAGAAGGCGCCGGGGAGCTGTTTTTT,CASSRGLEGAGELFF
TRBJ2-7,TRBD1,many,TRBV19,TGTGCCAGTAGTATCTCTGACAGGGTTGTCAACGAGCAGTACTTC,CASSISDRVVNEQYF
TRBJ1-4,NA,many,TRBV4-1,TGCGCCAGCAGCACCAGGGAAAAACTGTTTTTT,CASSTREKLFF
TRBJ2-2,NA,few,TRBV14,TGTGCCAGCAGCCCGGGACGGGTCACCGGGGAGCTGTTTTTT,CASSPGRVTGELFF
TRBJ2-1,NA,many,TRBV3-1,TGTGCCAGCAGCCACAGGGGGGGAGTCAATGAGCAGTTCTTC,CASSHRGGVNEQFF
TRBJ2-1,NA,many,TRBV19,TGTGCCAGTAGTATCGAATATGAGCAGTTCTTC,CASSIEYEQFF
TRBJ2-5,NA,few,TRBV6-5,TGTGCCAGCAGGGAAGACCGAGGACTTGGTTTGTACTTC,CASREDRGLGLYF
TRBJ1-2,NA,many,TRBV29-1,TGCAGCGTTGAACGGAATACTAACTATGGCTACACCTTC,CSVERNTNYGYTF
TRBJ2-2,NA,many,TRBV7-6,TGTGCCAGCAGCTTGGACGGCGGGGAGCTGTTTTTT,CASSLDGGELFF
TRBJ1-1,NA,many,TRBV7-9,TGTGCCAGCAGCTTAGTTACTCAGGGTATAGGGGACACTGAAGCTTTCTTT,CASSLVTQGIGDTEAFF
TRBJ2-1,TRBD2,many,TRBV30,TGTGCCTGGAGCCCTAGCGGGAGGCTTTTCTCCTACAATGAGCAGTTCTTC,CAWSPSGRLFSYNEQFF
TRBJ2-6,TRBD1,many,TRBV28,TGTGCCAGCAGTTTTGTATGGATTGGGGACAGGACCCTGGAAGGGGCCAACGTCCTGACTTTC,CASSFVWIGDRTLEGANVLTF
TRBJ1-1,NA,NA,TRBV6-5,TGTGCCAGCAGCCCCGACGGAGACACTGAAGCTTTCTTT,CASSPDGDTEAFF
TRBJ1-5,TRBD1,many,TRBV7-9,TGTGCCAGCAGCTTCGGGACAGGGAAACAGCCCCAGCATTTT,CASSFGTGKQPQHF
TRBJ2-7,NA,many,TRBV11-2,TGTGCCAGCAGCTCCAAAGCAAGGGCAGCCTCCTACGAGCAGTACTTC,CASSSKARAASYEQYF
TRBJ2-7,NA,many,TRBV11-2,TGTGCCAGCAGCTTACTAACAGGGAGCTCCTACGAGCAGTACTTC,CASSLLTGSSYEQYF